The TCR beta chain under discussion was sequenced for a study of blood T cell repertoires in COVID-19. How the authors handled the data: Amplification of reference gene primers provided the estimated nucleated cell counts. Using immunoSEQ multiplex PCR, the repertoire was profiled, and TCRdb retains in-frame clones only, with some absent. V, J and clone size reflect that table, while D and trimming were determined from the DNA. The table includes roughly 700,000 clones, around 90% detected once. A few counts support this clone. J gave up 2 bases and V 2 bases, and 9 bases lay outside the gene matches. From germline, CDR1 is MNHEY and CDR2 SVGEGT. The length of the CDR3 is 18 residues.

The chain uses TRBV6-2 or TRBV6-3 and TRBJ2-7, with 13 bases aligning to TRBD2. This clonotype was obtained from a woman aged 18 to 35 with acute or convalescent COVID-19. What was sequenced was peripheral blood. The CDR3 protein is CASSYRRGTSGKPYEQYF. Here the CDR3 DNA reads TGTGCCAGCAGTTACCGGCGGGGGACTAGCGGGAAGCCCTACGAGCAGTACTTC.